The 2 T cell receptor beta chains given below trace back to one sample, sequenced in a study of T-cell memory formation after mild COVID-19. TCRdb independently ran MiXCR on the 5' RACE reads; one entry per CDR3 protein. The sample gives 200,000 to 300,000 distinct CDR3 sequences, roughly a tenth of which show up once; roughly 21% is in the top ten. Material: PBMCs or a T cell subset sorted from them (not recorded which). The receptors were gathered from a man younger than 35 who had mild COVID-19 (a few samples of this study predate the infection). Cell type and time point are not known.

This clonotype was seen a few times. The chain combines TRBV6-2 or TRBV6-3 with TRBJ2-3; D is perhaps TRBD2 (6 bases). Trimming cost V 2 bases and J 6 bases, with 15 bases left between them. Per germline, CDR1 MNHEY and CDR2 SVGEGT. The CDR3 has 15 amino acids. CDR3 coding DNA: TGTGCCAGCAGTTACCGGCGGGACGGACTCGATACGCAGTATTTT. Amino acids: CASSYRRDGLDTQYF.

The chain uses TRBV3-1 and TRBJ2-1, with D possibly being TRBD1 (6 bases). The CDR3 contains 14 residues. Germline V lookup: CDR1 LGHDT, CDR2 YNNKEL (reference sequence). V lost 1 base and J lost 10, with 14 bases in between. The CDR3, as DNA: TGTGCCAGCAGCCAAGGAAACAGGGTTATCGAGCAGTTCTTC. It translates to CASSQGNRVIEQFF.